This TCR beta chain appears in the sequencing data of a study of T cells expressing NK-cell markers. Study-level information: The TCR beta repertoires were obtained from sorted CD3+CD56+NKG2C+, CD3+CD56+NKG2C- and CD3+CD56-NKG2C+ T cells. Sequenced donors, eight in total, included seven who were HCMV-seropositive and one who was seronegative.

Concerning this clonotype: The antigen remains unidentified.

The germline CDR1 and CDR2 sequences are WNHNN and SYGVQD (reference sequence). The CDR3 is made up of 14 amino acids. Points from the study as a whole: These same clonotypes (in a few donors) also led the CD3+CD56-NKG2C+ fraction.

With UMIs, 5'RACE template switching was used to make TCR beta cDNA. Each CDR3 protein gets one entry in TCRdb, which reprocessed the 5' RACE reads and gives no DNA. In all, the sample yields 200,000 to 300,000 distinct CDR3 sequences. The receptor comes from a woman between 18 and 70 years old in good health. Sequenced: blood T cells: a sorted CD56 or NKG2C T cell subset, CD4+ or CD8+ T cells, or bulk PBMC T cells (not recorded which). J is TRBJ1-1 and V is TRBV10-1. CDR3 region: CASSESAGRAEAFF.